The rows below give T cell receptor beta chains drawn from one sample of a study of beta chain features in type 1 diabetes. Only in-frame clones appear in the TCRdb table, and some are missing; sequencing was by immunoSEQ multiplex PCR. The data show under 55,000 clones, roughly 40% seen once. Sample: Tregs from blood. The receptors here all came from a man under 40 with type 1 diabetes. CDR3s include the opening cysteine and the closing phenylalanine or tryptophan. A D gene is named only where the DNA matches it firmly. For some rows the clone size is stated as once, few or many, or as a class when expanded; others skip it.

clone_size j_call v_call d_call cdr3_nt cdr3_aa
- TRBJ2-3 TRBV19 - TGTGCCAGTAGTCCCGCCGGGAGTAGCACAGATACGCAGTATTTT CASSPAGSSTDTQYF
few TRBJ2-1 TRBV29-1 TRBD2 TGCAGCGTCCTTTGGTTTGAGCGGGGGTCTCATAATGAGCAGTTCTTC CSVLWFERGSHNEQFF
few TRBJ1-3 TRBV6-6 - TGTGCCAGCAGGGAGACAGGCGCTGGAAACACCATATATTTT CASRETGAGNTIYF
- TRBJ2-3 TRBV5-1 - TGCGCCAGCAGCTTGGCCGGGGGAACCGCAACAGATACGCAGTATTTT CASSLAGGTATDTQYF
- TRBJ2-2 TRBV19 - TGTGCCAGTAGGAGCGGGGAGCTGTTTTTT CASRSGELFF
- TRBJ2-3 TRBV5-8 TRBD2 TGTGCCAGCAGCTTTAGGACTAGAGCAGATACGCAGTATTTT CASSFRTRADTQYF
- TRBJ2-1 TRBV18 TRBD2 TGTGCCAGCTCACGACTAGCATCGGACACGGATGAGCAGTTCTTC CASSRLASDTDEQFF
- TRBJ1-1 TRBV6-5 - TGTGCCAGCAGTTATGAGGGTAACACTGAAGCTTTCTTT CASSYEGNTEAFF
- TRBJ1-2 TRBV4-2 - TGTGCCAGCAGCCAAGATAGGGGGACGGGGGGCTTCGGCTATGGCTACACCTTC CASSQDRGTGGFGYGYTF
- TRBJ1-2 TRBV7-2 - TGTGCCAGCAGCCTAGACGGCTCGAAGGGGTATGGCTACACCTTC CASSLDGSKGYGYTF
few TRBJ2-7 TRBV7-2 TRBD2 TGTGCCAGCAGCCAACTAGCGGGATACGAGCAGTACTTC CASSQLAGYEQYF
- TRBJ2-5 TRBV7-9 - TGTGCCAGCAGCTTATCGACATCCCCTGAGACCCAGTACTTC CASSLSTSPETQYF
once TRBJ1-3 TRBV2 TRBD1 TGTGCCGGCCGACAGGGAGACGGAAACACCATATATTTT CAGRQGDGNTIYF
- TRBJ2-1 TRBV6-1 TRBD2 TGTGCCAGCAGGAGACTAGCGGGAGTTTCGGATGAGCAGTTCTTC CASRRLAGVSDEQFF
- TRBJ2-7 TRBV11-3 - TGTGCCAGCAGCCCCTTCGGTGGCGAGCAGTACTTC CASSPFGGEQYF
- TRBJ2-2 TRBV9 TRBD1 TGTGCCAGCAGTAAAGGGGGACAGGGGGAGAACACCGGGGAGCTGTTTTTT CASSKGGQGENTGELFF
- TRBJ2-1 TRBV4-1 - TGCGCCAGCAGCGTCAGGGAGGTAGGGAATGAGCAGTTCTTC CASSVREVGNEQFF
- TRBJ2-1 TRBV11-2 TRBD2 TGTGCCAGCAGCCCAGGACTAGCGGACAATGAGCAGTTCTTC CASSPGLADNEQFF
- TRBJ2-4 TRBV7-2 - TGTGCCAGCAGCTTAGAGCAGGGTTCGGAAAACATTCAGTACTTC CASSLEQGSENIQYF
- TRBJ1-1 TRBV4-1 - TGCGCCAGCAGCCAAGACCAGGGGTTCACTGAAGCTTTCTTT CASSQDQGFTEAFF
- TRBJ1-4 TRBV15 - TGTGCCACCAGCAGGGCTGCAACTAATGAAAAACTGTTTTTT CATSRAATNEKLFF
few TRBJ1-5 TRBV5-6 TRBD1 TGTGCCAGCAGCTTGGGACAGGGGGAAAAGCCCCAGCATTTT CASSLGQGEKPQHF
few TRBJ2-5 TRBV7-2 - TGTGCCAGCAGCTTATCCAGGGGCCAAGAGACCCAGTACTTC CASSLSRGQETQYF
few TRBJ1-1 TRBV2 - TGTGCCAGCACCGACAGGATTAACACTGAAGCTTTCTTT CASTDRINTEAFF
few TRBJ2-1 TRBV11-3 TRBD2 TGTGCCAGCAGTTTCGGGAGGGACAATGAGCAGTTCTTC CASSFGRDNEQFF
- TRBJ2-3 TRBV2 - TGTGCCAGCAAACGTAACAGGGGCACAGATACGCAGTATTTT CASKRNRGTDTQYF
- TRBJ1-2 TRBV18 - TGTGCCAGCTCACCGGGCAGGGATAACTATGGCTACACCTTC CASSPGRDNYGYTF
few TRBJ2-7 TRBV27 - TGTGCCAGCAGTTTCTCGAGGGGGGGGACCTCCTACGAGCAGTACTTC CASSFSRGGTSYEQYF
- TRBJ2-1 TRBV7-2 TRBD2 TGTGCCAGCAGCTTAGCGGGACTAGGAAAGCAGTTCTTC CASSLAGLGKQFF
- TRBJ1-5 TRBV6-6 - TGTGCCAGCAGTTACTCGACAGATCAGCCCCAGCATTTT CASSYSTDQPQHF
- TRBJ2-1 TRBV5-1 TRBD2 TGCGCCAGCAGCTCTCTAGCGGGAGAGGGAGGTGAGCAGTTCTTC CASSSLAGEGGEQFF
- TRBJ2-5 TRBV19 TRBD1 TGTGCCAGTAGTCGAGGGGGACAGGGGGAAGAGACCCAGTACTTC CASSRGGQGEETQYF
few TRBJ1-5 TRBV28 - TGTGCCAGCAGTTTTCTAGGACAGAATCAGCCCCAGCATTTT CASSFLGQNQPQHF
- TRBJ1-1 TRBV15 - TGTGCCACCAGCCGCTCTCCCCCGACAGCCTTGAACACTGAAGCTTTCTTT CATSRSPPTALNTEAFF
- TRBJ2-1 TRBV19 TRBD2 TGTGCCAGTAATATTTTTGTGGGAGGGCCGGGAAATGAGCAGTTCTTC CASNIFVGGPGNEQFF
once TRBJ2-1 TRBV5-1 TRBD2 TGCGCCAGCAGCTTGATATTACGGGAGGGCGATGAGCAGTTCTTC CASSLILREGDEQFF
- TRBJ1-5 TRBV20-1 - TGCAGTGCTAGAGCGGGGGAACCCCAGCATTTT CSARAGEPQHF
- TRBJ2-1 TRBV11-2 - TGTGCCAGCAGCTTAGCCGGGAGTTGGAATGAGCAGTTCTTC CASSLAGSWNEQFF
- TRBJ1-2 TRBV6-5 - TGTGCCAGCAGTTTTGGTCAGGGTAACTATGGCTACACCTTC CASSFGQGNYGYTF
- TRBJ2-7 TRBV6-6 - TGTGCCAGCAGTTACCGGACAGAGAATGACGAGCAGTACTTC CASSYRTENDEQYF
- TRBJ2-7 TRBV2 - TGTGCCAGCAGATGGGAGGCGAACTCCTACGAGCAGTACTTC CASRWEANSYEQYF
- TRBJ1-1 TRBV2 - TGTGCCAGCTCACCAGGACAGCCAGTGAACACTGAAGCTTTCTTT CASSPGQPVNTEAFF
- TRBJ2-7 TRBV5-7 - TGTGCCAGCAGCGCCCCTAGCAATTACGAGCAGTACTTC CASSAPSNYEQYF
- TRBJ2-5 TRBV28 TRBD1 TGTGCCAGCAGACTAACAGGGGGCGTTCGGGGAGAGACCCAGTACTTC CASRLTGGVRGETQYF
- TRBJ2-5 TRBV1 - TGCACCAGCAGCCAAGAAGTTGAGAGGCCCCAGTACTTC CTSSQEVERPQYF
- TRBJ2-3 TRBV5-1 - TGCGCCAGCTTTGTCCAGGGTAGCACAGATACGCAGTATTTT CASFVQGSTDTQYF
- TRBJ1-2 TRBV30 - TGTGCCTGGAGTGTACTCTATGGCTACACCTTC CAWSVLYGYTF
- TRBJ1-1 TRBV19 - TGTGCCAGTAGTATAAACAGGGTGACTGAAGCTTTCTTT CASSINRVTEAFF
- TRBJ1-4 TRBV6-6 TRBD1 TGTGCCAGCATGGTAGGGGGCGTCGGTGAAAAACTGTTTTTT CASMVGGVGEKLFF
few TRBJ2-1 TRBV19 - TGTGCCAGTAGTGCCCAGGCTTCTTGGACCTACAATGAGCAGTTCTTC CASSAQASWTYNEQFF
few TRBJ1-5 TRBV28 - TGTGCCAGCGGCCTTTATAGCAATCAGCCCCAGCATTTT CASGLYSNQPQHF
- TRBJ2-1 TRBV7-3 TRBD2 TGTGCCAGCAGCCCGACTAGCGGGGGACTGGGGGAGCAGTTCTTC CASSPTSGGLGEQFF